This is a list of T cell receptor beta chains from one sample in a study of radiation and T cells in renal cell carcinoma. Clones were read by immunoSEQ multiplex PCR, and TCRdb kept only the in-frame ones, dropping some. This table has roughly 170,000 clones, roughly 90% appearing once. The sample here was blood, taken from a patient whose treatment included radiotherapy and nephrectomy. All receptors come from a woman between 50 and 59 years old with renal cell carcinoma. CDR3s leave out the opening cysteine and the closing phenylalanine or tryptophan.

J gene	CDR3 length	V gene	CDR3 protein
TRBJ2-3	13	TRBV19	ASSIPGLKGDTQY
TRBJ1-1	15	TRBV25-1	ASSGRTGETMNTEAF
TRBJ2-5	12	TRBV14	ASSPITAGGTQY
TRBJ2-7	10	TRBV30	AWILPGDEQY
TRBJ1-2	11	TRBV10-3	AISEGTVYGYT
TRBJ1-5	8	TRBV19	ASSDQPQH
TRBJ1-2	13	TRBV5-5	ASSLDTGVRYGYT
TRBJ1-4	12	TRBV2	ASSRDGLNEKLF
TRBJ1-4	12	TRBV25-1	ASSGKDYREKLF
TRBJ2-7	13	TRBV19	ASRQPGLRAYEQY
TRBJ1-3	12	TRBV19	ASSDGYSGNTIY
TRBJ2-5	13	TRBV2	ASTEGGQVWETQY
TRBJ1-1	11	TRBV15	ATSKEWGTEAF
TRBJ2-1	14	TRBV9	ASSVHDRGLYNEQF
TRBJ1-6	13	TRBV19	ASSGQALGNSPLH
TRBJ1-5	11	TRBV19	ASRMGRNQPQH
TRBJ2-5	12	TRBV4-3	ASSQGDRKETQY
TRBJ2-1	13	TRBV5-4	ASSLFSSSYNEQF
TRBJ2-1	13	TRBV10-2	ASSSGTRSYNEQF
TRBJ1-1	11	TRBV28	ASSLTGDTEAF
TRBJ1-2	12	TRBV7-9	ASSLEHSNYGYT
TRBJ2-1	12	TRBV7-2	ASSSWVGTNEQF
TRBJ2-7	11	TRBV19	ASSDRGADEQY